Below are 23 T cell receptor beta chains sequenced from a single sample in a study of cytomegalovirus exposure and HLA in healthy donors. Assay used: immunoSEQ multiplex PCR; TCRdb lists only in-frame clones, some missing. Of around 250,000 clones listed, around 90% are singletons. Input material: PBMCs. The receptors originated from a woman between 18 and 30 years old in good health and CMV-seronegative.

V usage is TRBV9 and J usage is TRBJ1-3, with TRBD1 as a possible D gene (6 bases). Trimming removed 0 bases from V and 0 bases from J, with 19 bases in between. This CDR3 has 19 amino acids. Per the germline V gene, CDR1 is SGDLS and CDR2 is YYNGEE. CDR3 in amino acids: CASSVDRQGQDRSGNTIYF. The CDR3 DNA reads as TGTGCCAGCAGCGTAGATAGGCAGGGACAAGACCGCTCTGGAAACACCATATATTTT.

This chain joins TRBV30 and TRBJ2-7; TRBD1 matches at 8 bases. The CDR3 sequence is 11 residues long. V lost 5 bases, J lost 3 bases, and 0 bases stayed unmatched. CDR1 and CDR2 from the germline V gene are GTSNPN and SVGIG (reference sequence). CDR3 coding DNA: TGTGCCTGGGACAGGGGCTACGAGCAGTACTTC. Residues: CAWDRGYEQYF.

The chain links TRBV2 to TRBJ1-2, with 9 bases fitting TRBD1. The ends lost 6 bases at V and 0 bases at J; junction bases unmatched: 11. The CDR3 is 17 residues long. Per the germline V gene, CDR1 is SNHLY and CDR2 is FYNNEI. This chain's CDR3 is CASSGGQGLPSNYGYTF. CDR3 bases: TGTGCCAGCAGCGGTGGACAGGGGCTACCCTCTAACTATGGCTACACCTTC. Complete variable domain (other parts from reference TRBV2 and TRBJ1-2): EPEVTQTPSHQVTQMGQEVILRCVPISNHLYFYWYRQILGQKVEFLVSFYNNEISEKSEIFDDQFSVERPDGSNFTLKIRSTKLEDSAMYFCASSGGQGLPSNYGYTFGSGTRLTVV.

The chain combines TRBV27 with TRBJ2-7; 8 bases align to TRBD2. Trimming removed 3 bases from V and 2 bases from J; junction bases left unmatched: 9. This CDR3 comprises 16 residues. CDR1 and CDR2 from the germline V gene are MNHEY and SMNVEV (reference sequence). The CDR3 reads CASSLGPGTSPYEQYF. The CDR3 DNA reads TGTGCCAGCAGTTTGGGACCCGGGACTAGTCCCTACGAGCAGTACTTC.

The rearrangement joins TRBV28 to TRBJ2-7; D remains unclear. CDR3 length: 13 residues. Germline V lookup: CDR1 MDHEN, CDR2 SYDVKM. The CDR3 sequence: CVSSLFGNYEQYV. CDR3 DNA sequence: TGTGTCAGCAGTTTATTTGGTAACTACGAGCAGTACGTC.

The chain is built from TRBV2 and TRBJ1-2; D is ambiguous. Trimming shortened V by 2 bases and J by 5 bases, and 9 bases separated the two germline ends. The CDR3 is 13 amino acids. Looked up from germline, CDR1 is SNHLY and CDR2 is FYNNEI. The CDR3 reads CASSEPTAYGYTF. CDR3 bases: TGTGCCAGCAGTGAACCAACCGCGTATGGCTACACCTTC.

V and J are TRBV7-3 and TRBJ2-7; 9 bases are a match to TRBD1. CDR1 SGHTA and CDR2 FQGTGA come from the germline V gene. The ends lost 5 bases at V and 6 bases at J; junction bases unmatched: 5. CDR3 length equals 13 residues. CDR3 residues: CASSLGQGTEQYF. DNA for the CDR3: TGTGCCAGCAGCCTCGGACAGGGGACCGAGCAGTACTTC.

The chain is built from TRBV4-2 and TRBJ2-6, with D unclear. The CDR3 runs to 21 residues. V lost 0 bases to trimming and J lost 0 bases, with 21 bases between them. The germline CDR1 and CDR2 sequences are LGHNA and YNFKEQ. DNA of the CDR3: TGTGCCAGCAGCCAAGATTGGCCTAGTGCTAAAGTAATCTCTGGGGCCAACGTCCTGACTTTC. The encoded protein is CASSQDWPSAKVISGANVLTF.

The genes are TRBV7-2 and TRBJ2-7; possible D gene TRBD1, 6 bases. V was trimmed by 4 bases and J by 0 bases, leaving 13 bases between them. The CDR3 loop spans 15 amino acids. The germline V gene encodes CDR1 SGHTA and CDR2 FQGNSA. The CDR3, as DNA: TGTGCCAGCAGCTCTCAGACAGGTAGCTCCTACGAGCAGTACTTC. Its protein is CASSSQTGSSYEQYF.

The chain employs TRBV5-1 and TRBJ2-7; TRBD1 matches 9 bases. The V gene's germline CDR1 is SGHRS and CDR2 YFSETQ. With V trimmed by 3 bases and J by 6 bases, 7 bases remained unmatched. The CDR3 extends over 14 amino acids. CDR3 sequence (DNA): TGCGCCAGCAGCTCGGGACAGGGTTTTGGCGAGCAGTACGTC. Protein sequence: CASSSGQGFGEQYV.

The J gene is TRBJ2-7, the V gene TRBV11-2, with unresolved D. This CDR3 spans 14 amino acids. Germline V gene data show CDR1 as SGHAT and CDR2 as FQNNGV. Deletions cut 3 bases from V and 0 bases from J, with 9 bases between. The CDR3 loop is CASSLPPGSYEQYF. CDR3 coding DNA: TGTGCCAGCAGCTTGCCCCCCGGCTCCTACGAGCAGTACTTC.

The chain joins TRBV5-6 to TRBJ2-7; possibly TRBD2 for D (6 bases). Looked up from germline, CDR1 is SGHDT and CDR2 is YYEEEE. The CDR3 runs to 14 residues. Trimming cost V 3 bases and J 2 bases, with 12 bases left between them. The CDR3 here is CASSSGTGAYEQYF. CDR3 nucleotide sequence: TGTGCCAGCAGCTCTGGGACGGGGGCCTACGAGCAGTACTTC.

The V gene is TRBV9, the J gene TRBJ2-3, with no clear D. V was clipped by 0 bases and J by 2 bases, with 10 bases between them. The CDR3 sequence is 15 residues long. CDR1 and CDR2 (germline): SGDLS, YYNGEE. The CDR3 DNA reads as TGTGCCAGCAGCGTAGACGGTGACTTCACAGATACGCAGTATTTT. Translated: CASSVDGDFTDTQYF.

V is TRBV28 and J is TRBJ2-5; possibly TRBD1 for D (6 bases). The germline CDR1 and CDR2 sequences are MDHEN and SYDVKM. The CDR3 is 16 amino acids. The V end was cut by 1 base, the J end by 0 bases, with 12 bases between. The CDR3 nucleotides are TGTGCCAGCAGTTTATACAGGGCTACTTACCAAGAGACCCAGTACTTC. Its protein is CASSLYRATYQETQYF. Full variable domain (outside the CDR3, taken from reference TRBV28 and TRBJ2-5): DVKVTQSSRYLVKRTGEKVFLECVQDMDHENMFWYRQDPGLGLRLIYFSYDVKMKEKGDIPEGYSVSREKKERFSLILESASTNQTSMYLCASSLYRATYQETQYFGPGTRLLVL.

The CDR3 loop is CASRKGQGETQYF. CDR3 nucleotide sequence: TGTGCCAGCAGAAAGGGACAGGGGGAGACCCAGTACTTC. This rearrangement joins TRBV2 to TRBJ2-5, with TRBD1 matching over 10 bases. This CDR3 comprises 13 residues. V lost 6 bases to trimming and J lost 5 bases; unmatched junction nucleotides: 3. CDR1 and CDR2 from the germline V gene are SNHLY and FYNNEI.

The rearrangement links TRBV28 to TRBJ1-5, with 7 bases that match TRBD1. This CDR3 has 15 amino acids. The trim removed 7 bases at V and 6 bases at J, leaving 12 bases unmatched. CDR1 MDHEN and CDR2 SYDVKM come from the germline V gene. As DNA, the CDR3 is TGTGCCAGCACTTTCCGGCGGACAGGTACTCAGCCCCAGCATTTT. Amino acid sequence: CASTFRRTGTQPQHF. Complete variable domain (other parts from reference TRBV28 and TRBJ1-5): DVKVTQSSRYLVKRTGEKVFLECVQDMDHENMFWYRQDPGLGLRLIYFSYDVKMKEKGDIPEGYSVSREKKERFSLILESASTNQTSMYLCASTFRRTGTQPQHFGDGTRLSIL.

The V gene is TRBV10-3, the J gene TRBJ2-7; 9 nucleotides line up with TRBD1. The V and J ends lost 3 bases and 13 bases, in that order; junction bases with no gene match: 10. CDR1 is ENHRY, CDR2 SYGVKD, per germline. There are 13 residues in the CDR3. The CDR3 nucleotides are TGTGCCATCAGTGAATCACAGGGGGCCCAACCTTACGTC. It is translated as CAISESQGAQPYV.

The CDR3: CASSSFYSGSSYNEQFF. The CDR3 region has the DNA TGTGCCAGCTCATCGTTCTATAGCGGAAGCTCCTACAATGAGCAGTTCTTC. The chain carries TRBV18 and TRBJ2-1; possible D gene TRBD2, 6 bases. Germline-derived CDR1 and CDR2 are KGHSH and LQKENI. This CDR3 has 17 amino acids. Trimming pared 5 bases from V and 0 bases from J, leaving 17 bases between.

The rearrangement uses TRBV28 and TRBJ2-4; D uncertain. V shed 5 bases and J shed 0 bases, with 17 bases lying between them. CDR3 length: 17 residues. Germline V gene sequence: CDR1 MDHEN, CDR2 SYDVKM. DNA of the CDR3: TGTGCCAGCAGTCCGCACCCCCCAAGACTAGCCAAAAACATTCAGTACTTC. Translation: CASSPHPPRLAKNIQYF.

V gene TRBV28 combines with J gene TRBJ1-5; 9 bases fit TRBD1. Looked up from germline, CDR1 is MDHEN and CDR2 is SYDVKM. There are 14 residues in the CDR3. The V segment lost 4 bases and the J segment 8 bases; nucleotides outside the gene matches: 6. In nucleotides, the CDR3 is TGTGCCAGCAGTTCGCGACAGGGGGGTGAGCCCCAGCATTTT. Translation gives CASSSRQGGEPQHF. The entire variable domain, with the rest obtained from reference TRBV28 and TRBJ1-5, is as follows: DVKVTQSSRYLVKRTGEKVFLECVQDMDHENMFWYRQDPGLGLRLIYFSYDVKMKEKGDIPEGYSVSREKKERFSLILESASTNQTSMYLCASSSRQGGEPQHFGDGTRLSIL.

This chain connects TRBV5-6 to TRBJ1-2; D might be TRBD1 (6 bases). The V end was cut by 0 bases, the J end by 0 bases, with 6 bases between. This CDR3 is 14 amino acids long. Germline lookup yields CDR1 SGHDT and CDR2 YYEEEE. CDR3 sequence (DNA): TGTGCCAGCAGCTTGGAGGGGGCTAACTATGGCTACACCTTC. It translates to CASSLEGANYGYTF.

This clone was detected a few times. The chain joins TRBV19 to TRBJ1-6; a possible D gene is TRBD1 (5 bases). V lost 3 bases to trimming and J lost 8 bases, with 8 bases between them. The CDR3 has 13 residues. Germline CDR1 is LNHDA and CDR2 is SQIVND (reference sequence). DNA of the CDR3: TGTGCCAGTAGTATCGACAGCTATTCACCCCTCCACTTT. This gives the protein CASSIDSYSPLHF.

The chain uses TRBV6-6 and TRBJ2-5; 9 bases are a match to TRBD2. Germline V gives CDR1 MNHNY, CDR2 SVGAGI (reference sequence). The CDR3 extends over 14 amino acids. V was clipped by 6 bases and J by 7 bases; unmatched bases: 9. The CDR3 reads CASSPAGGGGTQYF. DNA of the CDR3: TGTGCCAGCAGCCCGGCGGGGGGGGGAGGGACCCAGTACTTC.